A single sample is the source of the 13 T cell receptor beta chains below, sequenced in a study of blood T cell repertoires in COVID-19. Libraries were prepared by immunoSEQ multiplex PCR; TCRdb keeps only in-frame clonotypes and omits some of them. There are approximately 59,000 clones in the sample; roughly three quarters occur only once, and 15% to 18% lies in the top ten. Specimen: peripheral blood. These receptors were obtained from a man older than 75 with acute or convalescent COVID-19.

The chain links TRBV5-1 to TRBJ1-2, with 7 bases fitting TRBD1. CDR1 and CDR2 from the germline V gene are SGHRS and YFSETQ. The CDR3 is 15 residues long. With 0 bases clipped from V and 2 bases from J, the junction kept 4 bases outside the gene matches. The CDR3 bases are TGCGCCAGCAGCTTGGAGTGGGACAGAAACTATGGCTACACCTTC. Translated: CASSLEWDRNYGYTF.

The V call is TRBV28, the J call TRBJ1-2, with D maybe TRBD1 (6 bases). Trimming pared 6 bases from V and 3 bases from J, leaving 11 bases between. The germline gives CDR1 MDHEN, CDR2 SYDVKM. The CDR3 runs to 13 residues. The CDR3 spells CASRGDRYYGYTF. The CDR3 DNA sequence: TGTGCCAGCAGGGGCGACAGGTACTATGGCTACACCTTC.

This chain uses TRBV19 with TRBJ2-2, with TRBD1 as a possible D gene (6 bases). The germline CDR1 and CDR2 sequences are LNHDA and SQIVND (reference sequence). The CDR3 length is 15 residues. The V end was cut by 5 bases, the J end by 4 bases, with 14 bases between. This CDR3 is CASSYRDPSTGELFF. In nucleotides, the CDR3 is TGTGCCAGTAGTTACAGGGACCCTTCCACCGGGGAGCTGTTTTTT. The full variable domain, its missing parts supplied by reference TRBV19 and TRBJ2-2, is DGGITQSPKYLFRKEGQNVTLSCEQNLNHDAMYWYRQDPGQGLRLIYYSQIVNDFQKGDIAEGYSVSREKKESFPLTVTSAQKNPTAFYLCASSYRDPSTGELFFGEGSRLTVL.

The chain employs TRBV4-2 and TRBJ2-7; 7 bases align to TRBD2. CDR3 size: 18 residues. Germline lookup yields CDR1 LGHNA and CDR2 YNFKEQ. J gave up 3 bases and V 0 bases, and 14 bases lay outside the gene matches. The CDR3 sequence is CASSQDESLGGRFYEQYF. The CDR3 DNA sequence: TGTGCCAGCAGCCAAGATGAGTCCCTAGGCGGGAGATTCTACGAGCAGTACTTC.

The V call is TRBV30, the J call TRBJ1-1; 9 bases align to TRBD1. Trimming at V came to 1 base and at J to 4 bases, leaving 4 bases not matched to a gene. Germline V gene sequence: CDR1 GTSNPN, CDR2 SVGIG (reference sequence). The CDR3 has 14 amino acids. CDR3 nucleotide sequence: TGTGCCTGGAGTGCGACAGGGGGAAGCACTGAAGCTTTCTTT. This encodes CAWSATGGSTEAFF. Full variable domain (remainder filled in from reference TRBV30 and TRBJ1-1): SQTIHQWPATLVQPVGSPLSLECTVEGTSNPNLYWYRQAAGRGLQLLFYSVGIGQISSEVPQNLSASRPQDRQFILSSKKLLLSDSGFYLCAWSATGGSTEAFFGQGTRLTVV.

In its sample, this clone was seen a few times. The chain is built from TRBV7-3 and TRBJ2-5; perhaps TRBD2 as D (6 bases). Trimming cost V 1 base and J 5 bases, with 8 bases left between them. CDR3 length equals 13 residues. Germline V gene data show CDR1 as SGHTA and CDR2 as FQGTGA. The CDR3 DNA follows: TGTGCCAGCAGCTTAAATGGGGGGGAGACCCAGTACTTC. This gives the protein CASSLNGGETQYF.

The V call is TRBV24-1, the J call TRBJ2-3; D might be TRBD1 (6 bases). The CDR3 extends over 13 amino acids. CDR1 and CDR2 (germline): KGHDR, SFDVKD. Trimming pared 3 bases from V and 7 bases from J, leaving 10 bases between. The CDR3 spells CATSDQDSNTQYF. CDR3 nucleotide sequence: TGTGCCACCAGTGATCAGGACAGCAATACGCAGTATTTT.

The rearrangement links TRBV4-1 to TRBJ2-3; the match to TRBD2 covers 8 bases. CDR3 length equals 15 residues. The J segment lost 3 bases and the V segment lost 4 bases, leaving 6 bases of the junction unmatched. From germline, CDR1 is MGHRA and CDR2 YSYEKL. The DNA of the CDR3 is TGCGCCAGCAGCCTCATAGCGGGGACGACAGATACGCAGTATTTT. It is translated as CASSLIAGTTDTQYF.

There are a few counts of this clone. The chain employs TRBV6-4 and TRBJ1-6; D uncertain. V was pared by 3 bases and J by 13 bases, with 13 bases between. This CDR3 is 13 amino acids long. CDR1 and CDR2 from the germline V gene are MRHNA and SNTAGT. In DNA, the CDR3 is TGTGCCAGCAGTGAAACCGAGAAGGAGCCCCTCCACTTT. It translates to CASSETEKEPLHF.

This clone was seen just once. The DNA of the CDR3 is TGTGCCAGCAGTTTAACGGACAGGGGGCCCGAGCAGTACTTC. Encoded protein: CASSLTDRGPEQYF. The rearrangement joins TRBV28 to TRBJ2-7, with TRBD1 matching 11 bases. CDR1 MDHEN and CDR2 SYDVKM come from the germline V gene. The CDR3 consists of 14 residues. With 2 bases clipped from V and 6 bases from J, the junction kept 3 bases outside the gene matches.

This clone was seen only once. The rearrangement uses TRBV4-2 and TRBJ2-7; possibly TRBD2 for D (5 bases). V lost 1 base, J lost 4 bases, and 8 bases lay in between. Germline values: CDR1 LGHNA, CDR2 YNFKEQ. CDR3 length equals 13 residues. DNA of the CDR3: TGTGCCAGCAGCCAAGCCAGCGGATACGAGCAGTACTTC. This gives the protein CASSQASGYEQYF.

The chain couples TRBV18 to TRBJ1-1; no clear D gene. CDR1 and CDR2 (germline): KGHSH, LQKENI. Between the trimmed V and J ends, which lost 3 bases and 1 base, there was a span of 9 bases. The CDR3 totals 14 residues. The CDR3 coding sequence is TGTGCCAGCTCACCGACACAAACGAACACTGAAGCTTTCTTT. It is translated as CASSPTQTNTEAFF. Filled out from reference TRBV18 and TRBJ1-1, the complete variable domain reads NAGVMQNPRHLVRRRGQEARLRCSPMKGHSHVYWYRQLPEEGLKFMVYLQKENIIDESGMPKERFSAEFPKEGPSILRIQQVVRGDSAAYFCASSPTQTNTEAFFGQGTRLTVV.

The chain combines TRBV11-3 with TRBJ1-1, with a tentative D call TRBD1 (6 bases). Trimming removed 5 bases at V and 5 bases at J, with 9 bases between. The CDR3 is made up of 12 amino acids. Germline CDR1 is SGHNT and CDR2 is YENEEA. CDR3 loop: CASSQGGTEAFF. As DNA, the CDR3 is TGTGCCAGCAGCCAAGGGGGAACTGAAGCTTTCTTT.